The entry that follows covers one TCR beta chain sequence. V lost 0 bases and J 0 bases, leaving 9 bases between the germline ends. The CDR3 has 15 residues. Germline CDR1 reads SGHVS; CDR2 reads FQNEAQ. This record belongs to a study of cytomegalovirus exposure and HLA in healthy donors. TCRdb's table, derived via immunoSEQ multiplex PCR, lists solely in-frame clones and lacks some. This sample has some 150,000 clones, with 70% to 90% found just once. The TCR was taken from a human donor in good health. Sample: PBMCs. The chain recombines TRBV7-8 with TRBJ2-7, with D possibly matching TRBD1 (5 bases). CDR3 bases: TGTGCCAGCAGCTTAGCCCAGGGTCCCTCCTACGAGCAGTACTTC. This translates into CASSLAQGPSYEQYF.